Shown below are 20 T cell receptor beta chains from a single sample sequenced in a study of blood T cell repertoires in COVID-19. Libraries were prepared by immunoSEQ multiplex PCR; TCRdb keeps only in-frame clonotypes and omits some of them. The sample holds 250,000 to 300,000 clones; around 90% are singletons and the top ten take roughly 1.1%. The sequenced sample was PBMCs or T cells enriched from blood (not recorded which). The source is a woman aged 25-40 years who had recovered from COVID-19.

The V and J genes are TRBV5-1 and TRBJ1-1; weak D call: TRBD1 (5 bases). V was trimmed by 1 base and J by 0 bases, leaving 7 bases between them. Germline V CDR1 and CDR2: SGHRS, YFSETQ. The CDR3 totals 14 residues. The CDR3 bases are TGCGCCAGCAGCTTGCGGGACTTGAACACTGAAGCTTTCTTT. Its protein is CASSLRDLNTEAFF.

The V call is TRBV15, the J call TRBJ2-7; possibly TRBD1 for D (5 bases). V lost 0 bases and J lost 2, with 11 bases in between. Germline V lookup: CDR1 LNHNV, CDR2 YYDKDF (reference sequence). The CDR3 is 15 amino acids. The CDR3 loop is CATSREHQGAYEQYF. CDR3 nucleotide sequence: TGTGCCACCAGCAGAGAACATCAGGGTGCCTACGAGCAGTACTTC.

V is TRBV9 and J is TRBJ1-4, with TRBD1 matching over 9 bases. The CDR3 length is 15 residues. Germline CDR1 is SGDLS and CDR2 is YYNGEE. The J segment lost 8 bases and the V segment lost 3 bases, leaving 8 bases of the junction unmatched. The CDR3 coding sequence is TGTGCCAGCAGCGAATCTACAGGGGGCTGGGAAAAACTGTTTTTT. Translation gives CASSESTGGWEKLFF.

The chain joins TRBV28 to TRBJ2-7; D not resolved. The CDR3 sequence is 12 residues long. The germline V gene has CDR1 MDHEN and CDR2 SYDVKM. V was shortened by 2 bases and J by 6 bases, with 8 bases between the two germline ends. The CDR3 DNA reads TGTGCCAGCAGTTTAACCAGAGGCGAGCAGTACTTC. Translation: CASSLTRGEQYF.

This clone was picked up a small number of times. The chain combines TRBV18 with TRBJ1-6; D uncertain. Germline lookup yields CDR1 KGHSH and CDR2 LQKENI. This CDR3 spans 15 amino acids. The V and J ends lost 3 bases and 3 bases respectively, with 9 bases between them. The CDR3 nucleotides are TGTGCCAGCTCACCGGACGGGGACTATAATTCACCCCTCCACTTT. This translates into CASSPDGDYNSPLHF.

This rearrangement joins TRBV10-3 to TRBJ2-5, with 8 bases aligning to TRBD1. This CDR3 is built from 15 residues. V dropped 3 bases and J dropped 5; count of bases not matched to a gene: 8. Germline V gene sequence: CDR1 ENHRY, CDR2 SYGVKD. The DNA of the CDR3 is TGTGCCATCAGTGAAAACACAGGGGGTTGGGAGACCCAGTACTTC. It encodes CAISENTGGWETQYF.

On this clone itself: Mismatch with germline at one junction end may stem from a read error. The chain has TRBV5-1 and TRBJ1-4; D not certain. Looked up from germline, CDR1 is SGHRS and CDR2 is YFSETQ. This CDR3 is built from 13 residues. This CDR3 reads CVSSLARDEKLFF. The CDR3 nucleotides read TGCGTCAGCAGCTTGGCCCGGGATGAAAAACTGTTTTTT.

The chain carries TRBV7-9 and TRBJ1-1, with D unresolved. This CDR3 has 16 amino acids. The germline CDR1 and CDR2 sequences are SEHNR and FQNEAQ (reference sequence). Trimming pared 2 bases from V and 1 base from J, leaving 14 bases between. CDR3 nucleotide sequence: TGTGCCAGCAGCTTATCGGGTTTCACACCGAACACTGAAGCTTTCTTT. Amino acid sequence: CASSLSGFTPNTEAFF. Using reference TRBV7-9 and TRBJ1-1 for the parts outside the CDR3, the full variable domain is DTGVSQNPRHKITKRGQNVTFRCDPISEHNRLYWYRQTLGQGPEFLTYFQNEAQLEKSRLLSDRFSAERPKGSFSTLEIQRTEQGDSAMYLCASSLSGFTPNTEAFFGQGTRLTVV.

The chain uses TRBV2 and TRBJ2-5, with D perhaps TRBD1 (6 bases). With 6 bases removed from V and 3 bases from J, the gap between germline ends came to 11 bases. This CDR3 is built from 13 residues. Germline assignment: CDR1 SNHLY and CDR2 FYNNEI. Written as DNA, the CDR3 is TGTGCCAGCAGAAGGACAGATAAAGAGACCCAGTACTTC. It encodes CASRRTDKETQYF. The full variable domain, completed using reference TRBV2 and TRBJ2-5, is EPEVTQTPSHQVTQMGQEVILRCVPISNHLYFYWYRQILGQKVEFLVSFYNNEISEKSEIFDDQFSVERPDGSNFTLKIRSTKLEDSAMYFCASRRTDKETQYFGPGTRLLVL.

The rearrangement links TRBV25-1 to TRBJ1-6; D not certain. Germline assignment: CDR1 MGHDK and CDR2 SYGVNS. The CDR3 has 14 residues. Trimming removed 3 bases at V and 7 bases at J, with 10 bases between. The CDR3 sequence is CASSDEVWNSPLHF. DNA of the CDR3: TGTGCCAGCAGTGACGAGGTGTGGAATTCACCCCTCCACTTT.

This clone was seen a single time. The chain uses TRBV5-1 and TRBJ2-2; 15 nucleotides line up with TRBD2. Germline CDR1 and CDR2: SGHRS and YFSETQ. Trimming removed 3 bases from V and 6 bases from J; junction bases left unmatched: 12. The CDR3 covers 19 residues. The CDR3 is CASSSILGLAGGLAGELFF. Here the CDR3 DNA reads TGCGCCAGCAGCTCCATACTGGGACTAGCGGGAGGTTTGGCCGGGGAGCTGTTTTTT.

The chain recombines TRBV9 with TRBJ1-3, with 9 bases identical to TRBD1. Per the germline V gene, CDR1 is SGDLS and CDR2 is YYNGEE. After removal of 4 bases from V and 3 bases from J, the junction contained 11 bases not matched to a gene. The CDR3 is 17 residues long. CDR3 DNA: TGTGCCAGCAGCCCAGGTACAGGGGGCGCGTATGGAAACACCATATATTTT. Translating it yields CASSPGTGGAYGNTIYF.

The V and J genes are TRBV7-3 and TRBJ2-1; 13 nucleotides match TRBD2. The length of the CDR3 is 18 residues. Losses at the gene ends were 4 bases for V and 1 base for J; bases not matched to a gene: 7. CDR1 is SGHTA and CDR2 is FQGTGA in the germline V gene. CDR3 nucleotide sequence: TGTGCCAGCAGCTCAAACGGACTAGCGGGAGCATCCTACAATGAGCAGTTCTTC. Protein sequence: CASSSNGLAGASYNEQFF.

The chain is built from TRBV29-1 and TRBJ1-3; no definite D call. Trimming removed 4 bases at V and 0 bases at J, with 7 bases between. Germline CDR1 reads SQVTM; CDR2 reads ANQGSEA. CDR3 length: 13 amino acids. The CDR3 DNA sequence: TGCAGCGTTGTCCTTTTCTCTGGAAACACCATATATTTT. Amino acids: CSVVLFSGNTIYF.

J is TRBJ1-1 and V is TRBV6-2 or TRBV6-3, with D perhaps TRBD1 (5 bases). CDR1 is MNHEY and CDR2 is SVGEGT in the germline V gene. This CDR3 has 14 amino acids. V gave up 6 bases and J gave up 4 bases, with 15 bases separating them. CDR3 in DNA: TGTGCCAGCAGCCCCCGCAGGGTGGGCACTGAAGCTTTCTTT. Translated, it gives CASSPRRVGTEAFF.

The J gene is TRBJ1-3, the V gene TRBV10-3; tentative D call: TRBD1 (5 bases). The CDR3 spans 13 residues. Germline V gene lookup returns CDR1 ENHRY and CDR2 SYGVKD. V lost 7 bases, J lost 5 bases, and 12 bases lay in between. This CDR3 reads CAIKGQGRNTIYF. For the CDR3, the DNA is TGTGCCATCAAGGGCCAGGGTCGAAACACCATATATTTT.

The V and J genes are TRBV24-1 and TRBJ1-4; D gene uncertain. The ends were cut back, 4 bases at V and 7 bases at J, with 15 bases in the middle. The V gene's germline CDR1 is KGHDR and CDR2 SFDVKD. There are 15 residues in the CDR3. CDR3 amino acids: CATSEAAAGPEKLFF. As DNA, the CDR3 is TGTGCCACCAGTGAGGCCGCCGCGGGTCCTGAAAAACTGTTTTTT.

The V and J genes are TRBV4-3 and TRBJ2-7; D is possibly TRBD1 (7 bases). This CDR3 is built from 15 residues. From germline, CDR1 is LGHNA and CDR2 YSLEER. Trimming took off 1 base at V and 3 bases at J, with 13 bases between the two ends. CDR3 protein: CASSQGQGGYYEQYF. The DNA of the CDR3 is TGCGCCAGCAGCCAAGGTCAGGGGGGTTACTACGAGCAGTACTTC.

The V gene is TRBV2, the J gene TRBJ2-7; 10 bases are a match to TRBD1. CDR1 and CDR2 from the germline V gene are SNHLY and FYNNEI. J gave up 3 bases and V 6 bases, and 2 bases lay outside the gene matches. The CDR3 covers 13 residues. The CDR3 here is CASRTGGFYEQYF. CDR3 coding DNA: TGTGCCAGCAGGACAGGGGGCTTCTACGAGCAGTACTTC.

The chain couples TRBV30 to TRBJ1-6; 9 bases fit TRBD1. J was trimmed by 8 bases and V by 3 bases; bases with no gene match: 8. The V gene's germline CDR1 is GTSNPN and CDR2 SVGIG (reference sequence). CDR3 size: 15 residues. CDR3 region: CAWRGGQGVDSPLHF. The CDR3 DNA sequence: TGTGCCTGGAGGGGGGGACAGGGAGTTGATTCACCCCTCCACTTT.